A single T cell receptor (beta chain) is shown here with its context. Participants' reported clinical history set cohort assignment. This specimen comes from a study of blood T cell repertoires in COVID-19. On the study more broadly: The samples span acute and convalescent COVID-19 from the United States, Italy and Spain.

Assay: immunoSEQ multiplex PCR; the TCRdb copy retains only in-frame clones and omits some. The sample shows 250,000 or so clones, approximately 89% of them seen only once. The source material was PBMCs or T cells enriched from blood (not recorded which). The origin of this receptor is a young woman who had recovered from COVID-19.

CDR3 in DNA: TGTGCCAGCAGTAGACAGGGGTGGAACTATGGCTACACCTTC. Its protein product is CASSRQGWNYGYTF. The chain couples TRBV6-5 to TRBJ1-2; TRBD1 aligns across 8 bases. Germline CDR1 and CDR2: MNHEY and SVGAGI. Trimming at V came to 5 bases and at J to 2 bases, leaving 4 bases not matched to a gene. The CDR3 loop spans 14 amino acids.